By share, the clone carrying this T cell receptor beta chain ranks as medium-sized (0.01 to 0.1%). Antigen specificity is unknown. The sample originates from a study of T cells in Graves' hyperthyroidism and ophthalmopathy. Study outcomes and limitations: Most thyroid clonotypes expanded above 0.001 appeared in blood too.

Researchers amplified the TCR beta CDR3 regions from RNA transcripts. Researchers ran a first-round RT-PCR on the TCR CDR3 using the HTBI primer set. In TCRdb, the multiplex PCR reads were re-called with MiXCR into one record per CDR3 protein. Of tens of thousands of distinct CDR3 sequences in the sample, 45% to 65% were seen once. The V and J ends lost 4 bases and 8 bases respectively, with 17 bases between them. The CDR3 covers 13 residues. Looked up from germline, CDR1 is DFQATT and CDR2 is SNEGSKA (reference sequence). It was uncontrolled infection, other autoimmune disease, pregnancy or lactation that excluded patients.

This sequence was found in a man aged 18-30 years with Graves' hyperthyroidism. This chain links TRBV20-1 with TRBJ1-2; D may be TRBD1 (6 bases). The source material was peripheral blood or thyroid tissue (not recorded which). DNA of the CDR3: TGCAGTGCTACCCTACAGGGAACGAGGGGCTACACCTTC. Translated, it gives CSATLQGTRGYTF.